Listed below are T cell receptor beta chains from one sample, sequenced in a study of OX40 agonist ivuxolimab in advanced cancers. The table came from immunoSEQ multiplex PCR; TCRdb's copy has only in-frame clones and leaves some out. The sample has 25,000 to 40,000 clones; approximately 87% are singletons. The source material was CD4+ or CD8+ T cells sorted from blood, sampled in a trial of the OX40 agonist ivuxolimab. These receptors were collected from an adult with an advanced solid tumor such as melanoma, head and neck, liver or kidney cancer. Each CDR3 is given with its conserved first and last residue. The D gene is left open where the match is weak. Clone size appears in some rows only: once, few, many, or a class for an expanded clone.

cdr3_nt cdr3_aa d_call v_call clone_size j_call
TGTGCCAGTAGTATTTCAGAGATCAATCAGCCCCAGCATTTT CASSISEINQPQHF - TRBV19 few TRBJ1-5
TGTGCCAGCAGTTTGTACGGGAGGGGCACAGATACGCAGTATTTT CASSLYGRGTDTQYF TRBD2 TRBV27 - TRBJ2-3
TGTGCCAGCAGTTCCAACCCGGTCGGCACTACAGAGGAGCAGTACTTC CASSSNPVGTTEEQYF - TRBV27 - TRBJ2-7
TGTGCCAGCAGCCAAAGTTCCTACAATGAGCAGTTCTTC CASSQSSYNEQFF - TRBV9 - TRBJ2-1
TGTGCCAGCAGCGACGGCCACTCCCTAAGGCAGTTCTTC CASSDGHSLRQFF - TRBV11-3 once TRBJ2-1
TGTGCAAGTCGCTTAGCAAAAGGACAGAAAAACATTCAGTACTTC CASRLAKGQKNIQYF - TRBV12-2 once TRBJ2-4
TGTGCCAGCAGTCCCGGGACAGGGGTTTCCTACGAGCAGTACTTC CASSPGTGVSYEQYF TRBD1 TRBV27 - TRBJ2-7
TGCGCCAGCAGCTTGGTCGCTAGCGGGATGGGAGGCACAGATACGCAGTATTTT CASSLVASGMGGTDTQYF TRBD2 TRBV5-1 - TRBJ2-3
TGTGCCAGCAGCGTAGAGCCGGGATGGAGCACTGAAGCTTTCTTT CASSVEPGWSTEAFF - TRBV9 few TRBJ1-1
TGTGCTAGCAGCCCCATCTGGATAAGCGATGAGCAGTTCTTC CASSPIWISDEQFF - TRBV7-7 - TRBJ2-1
TGTGCCAGCAGCTTGGAGGGTCCGTCCGCGGGAAACACCATATATTTT CASSLEGPSAGNTIYF - TRBV7-8 - TRBJ1-3
TGTGCCAGCAGCTTGGCTAGCGGGGCCTCCTACAATGAGCAGTTCTTC CASSLASGASYNEQFF TRBD2 TRBV7-8 - TRBJ2-1
TGTGCCAGTAGTCCGGGAACAGGGACAGGCTACAATGAGCAGTTCTTC CASSPGTGTGYNEQFF TRBD1 TRBV19 - TRBJ2-1
TGTGCCAGCAGCGCATTCGGTATGGGCGACGAGCAGTACTTC CASSAFGMGDEQYF - TRBV11-2 few TRBJ2-7
TGTGCCAGCAGCTCAAGGGAATACAATGAGCAGTTCTTC CASSSREYNEQFF - TRBV11-3 - TRBJ2-1
TGTGCCAGCAGCCGCCGGGGGAAGGACACCGGGGAGCTGTTTTTT CASSRRGKDTGELFF - TRBV11-3 - TRBJ2-2
TGTCATCGAGCGCGGGAGGGCCCTAGCACAGATACGCAGTATTTT CHRAREGPSTDTQYF TRBD2 TRBV19 - TRBJ2-3
TGTGCCAGCAGCCCCCGGAGTGGGATTACGAATGAGCAGTTCTTC CASSPRSGITNEQFF - TRBV11-2 - TRBJ2-1
TGTGCCAGCACTCAGGGGGGACGGCCCTACGAGCAGTACTTC CASTQGGRPYEQYF - TRBV6-5 - TRBJ2-7
TGTGCCAGCATCCACAGGGGTGCAACTAATGAAAAACTGTTTTTT CASIHRGATNEKLFF TRBD1 TRBV5-3 - TRBJ1-4
TGTGCCAGCAGCGTAGCTGTTGCTAGGGGTAATGGGGCCAACGTCCTGACTTTC CASSVAVARGNGANVLTF - TRBV9 - TRBJ2-6
TGCGCCAGCAGCTTGTGGGGTTCAGGGACCTACGACGAAAAGACCCAGTACTTC CASSLWGSGTYDEKTQYF - TRBV5-1 - TRBJ2-5
TGTGCCAGCAGCTACCACAGGGGTGGCACTGAAGCTTTCTTT CASSYHRGGTEAFF TRBD1 TRBV7-8 once TRBJ1-1
TGTGCCAGCAGCGCCACAGGATGGGAGCAGTACTTC CASSATGWEQYF - TRBV7-6 - TRBJ2-7
TGTGCCAGCTCACCAAGTGGGGACGAGCAGTACTTC CASSPSGDEQYF - TRBV18 - TRBJ2-7
TGTGCCAGCAGCGCTCGGACAGGGGAAAACATTCAGTACTTC CASSARTGENIQYF TRBD1 TRBV9 - TRBJ2-4
TGTGCCAGCAGAGACAGGGGGTTAACCCTCCACTTT CASRDRGLTLHF TRBD1 TRBV27 few TRBJ1-6
TGTGCCAGCAGTGCGCTAGGACAGGGGGGTAACAATGAGCAGTTCTTC CASSALGQGGNNEQFF TRBD1 TRBV2 - TRBJ2-1
TGTGCCAGCAGCTCGGACAGGGGGCCTACCGGGGAGCTGTTTTTT CASSSDRGPTGELFF TRBD1 TRBV5-6 - TRBJ2-2
TGTGCCAGTAGTCGACTCGGGACTAGCGGGGAGCCAGATACGCAGTATTTT CASSRLGTSGEPDTQYF TRBD2 TRBV19 - TRBJ2-3
TGTGCCAGCAGCGTAGGAGACCTATACTACGAGCAGTACTTC CASSVGDLYYEQYF - TRBV9 - TRBJ2-7
TGTGCCAGCAGTTTTCAGGGGGGGTCCTACAATGAGCAGTTCTTC CASSFQGGSYNEQFF - TRBV28 - TRBJ2-1